The 14 T cell receptor beta chains reported below all come from one sample, sequenced in a study of blood T cell repertoires in COVID-19. This table comes from immunoSEQ multiplex PCR, and its TCRdb copy is limited to in-frame clones, with some not included. This sample has under 65,000 clones, with around 90% found just once. What was sequenced was peripheral blood. These receptors were obtained from a woman at least 80 years old with active COVID-19.

CDR3 amino acids: CASSEEGDYGYTF. The CDR3 nucleotides read TGTGCCAGCAGTGAAGAGGGGGACTATGGCTACACCTTC. J is TRBJ1-2 and V is TRBV2; perhaps TRBD1 as D (6 bases). The germline gives CDR1 SNHLY, CDR2 FYNNEI. CDR3 length: 13 amino acids. The V end was cut by 1 base, the J end by 3 bases, with 6 bases between.

The chain employs TRBV27 and TRBJ1-1; D not resolved. The ends were cut back, 1 base at V and 1 base at J, with 13 bases in the middle. The V gene's germline CDR1 is MNHEY and CDR2 SMNVEV (reference sequence). CDR3 length: 16 amino acids. DNA of the CDR3: TGTGCCAGCAGTTTATTGGCTCTGGGGAGGAACACTGAAGCTTTCTTT. This encodes CASSLLALGRNTEAFF.

This chain connects TRBV19 to TRBJ2-7; 7 bases are shared with TRBD1. From germline, CDR1 is LNHDA and CDR2 SQIVND (reference sequence). Losses at the gene ends were 7 bases for V and 0 bases for J; bases not matched to a gene: 9. The CDR3 spans 15 residues. CDR3 in DNA: TGTGCCAGTACCCCGACAGGGTCCTTCTCCTACGAGCAGTACTTC. It codes for CASTPTGSFSYEQYF.

The chain links TRBV6-6 to TRBJ2-7; 9 bases map to TRBD2. The CDR3 runs to 13 residues. CDR1 is MNHNY, CDR2 SVGAGI, per germline (reference sequence). V was clipped by 9 bases and J by 8 bases; unmatched bases: 11. Here the CDR3 DNA reads TGTGCCAGTGGGCCGACTAGCGGCTCCAAGCAGTACGTC. Translation gives CASGPTSGSKQYV.

The V and J genes are TRBV5-1 and TRBJ1-1; no clear D gene. V was pared by 0 bases and J by 1 base, with 10 bases between. The CDR3 length is 15 residues. Germline values: CDR1 SGHRS, CDR2 YFSETQ. The CDR3 reads CASSLAELRNTEAFF. The DNA of the CDR3 is TGCGCCAGCAGCTTGGCGGAGCTGAGGAACACTGAAGCTTTCTTT.

The chain couples TRBV19 to TRBJ1-5, with D possibly TRBD1 on 6 matching bases. V dropped 1 base and J dropped 2 bases, with 9 bases sitting between them. The CDR3 covers 15 residues. Germline loops: CDR1 LNHDA, CDR2 SQIVND (reference sequence). CDR3 in DNA: TGTGCCAGTAGTATAGGCAGGGGTGGCAATCAGCCCCAGCATTTT. This translates into CASSIGRGGNQPQHF.

This chain links TRBV5-1 with TRBJ2-1; the D is unclear. V was pared by 0 bases and J by 6 bases, with 7 bases between. Germline V lookup: CDR1 SGHRS, CDR2 YFSETQ. The CDR3 covers 13 residues. The CDR3 nucleotides are TGCGCCAGCAGCTTGGGAGGAGCCAATGAGCAGTTCTTC. This translates into CASSLGGANEQFF.

This clone was observed a few times. V and J are TRBV19 and TRBJ2-7; TRBD1 matches at 7 bases. This CDR3 has 13 residues. The ends lost 6 bases at V and 4 bases at J; junction bases unmatched: 6. CDR1 is LNHDA, CDR2 SQIVND, per germline (reference sequence). The CDR3 region is CASSKGQLYEQYF. CDR3 nucleotides: TGTGCCAGTAGCAAGGGACAGCTTTACGAGCAGTACTTC.

V usage is TRBV24-1 and J usage is TRBJ1-1; D is possibly TRBD1 (6 bases). Per germline, CDR1 KGHDR and CDR2 SFDVKD. V dropped 10 bases and J dropped 3 bases, with 14 bases sitting between them. The CDR3 totals 13 residues. The CDR3 DNA reads as TGTGCCACACAGGGAATTGGCGACACTGAAGCTTTCTTT. It translates to CATQGIGDTEAFF.

The chain combines TRBV5-1 with TRBJ2-3; TRBD2 agrees at 9 bases. The CDR3 has 15 amino acids. J was trimmed by 5 bases and V by 0 bases; bases with no gene match: 4. Germline V gives CDR1 SGHRS, CDR2 YFSETQ. The DNA of the CDR3 is TGCGCCAGCAGCTTGGGCGGGGGGGCCGAAGATACGCAGTATTTT. It yields the protein CASSLGGGAEDTQYF. Full variable domain (rest looked up from reference TRBV5-1 and TRBJ2-3): KAGVTQTPRYLIKTRGQQVTLSCSPISGHRSVSWYQQTPGQGLQFLFEYFSETQRNKGNFPGRFSGRQFSNSRSEMNVSTLELGDSALYLCASSLGGGAEDTQYFGPGTRLTVL.

This clone was counted only a few times. The genes are TRBV6-1 and TRBJ2-7; 9 nucleotides line up with TRBD2. This CDR3 region has 16 residues. With V trimmed by 2 bases and J by 4 bases, 9 bases remained unmatched. Germline V lookup: CDR1 MNHNS, CDR2 SASEGT. CDR3 residues: CASSENASGEPYEQYV. CDR3 sequence (DNA): TGTGCCAGCAGTGAAAATGCTAGCGGGGAGCCTTACGAGCAGTACGTC.

This clone turned up a few times. The chain carries TRBV24-1 and TRBJ2-2; D is perhaps TRBD1 (6 bases). The germline CDR1 and CDR2 sequences are KGHDR and SFDVKD. This CDR3 contains 13 residues. V lost 12 bases to trimming and J lost 4 bases, with 14 bases between them. Written as DNA, the CDR3 is TGTGCCGCGGCAGGGGTGGGCACCGGGGAGCTGTTTTTT. Its protein is CAAAGVGTGELFF.

V usage is TRBV5-6 and J usage is TRBJ2-5, with 8 bases lining up with TRBD1. Germline V gives CDR1 SGHDT, CDR2 YYEEEE. The CDR3 has 16 residues. J lost 5 bases, V lost 4 bases, and 13 bases had no gene match. CDR3 nucleotides: TGTGCCAGCAGCCTAAAAGGACAGGGATTGGTCGAGACCCAGTACTTC. Translated: CASSLKGQGLVETQYF.

The chain recombines TRBV2 with TRBJ2-1, with D tentatively TRBD2 (7 bases). Germline V lookup: CDR1 SNHLY, CDR2 FYNNEI. The V end was cut by 7 bases, the J end by 5 bases, with 12 bases between. The CDR3 runs 13 residues. The CDR3 spells CASKRGANNEQFF. The CDR3 DNA sequence: TGTGCCAGCAAACGGGGGGCCAACAATGAGCAGTTCTTC.